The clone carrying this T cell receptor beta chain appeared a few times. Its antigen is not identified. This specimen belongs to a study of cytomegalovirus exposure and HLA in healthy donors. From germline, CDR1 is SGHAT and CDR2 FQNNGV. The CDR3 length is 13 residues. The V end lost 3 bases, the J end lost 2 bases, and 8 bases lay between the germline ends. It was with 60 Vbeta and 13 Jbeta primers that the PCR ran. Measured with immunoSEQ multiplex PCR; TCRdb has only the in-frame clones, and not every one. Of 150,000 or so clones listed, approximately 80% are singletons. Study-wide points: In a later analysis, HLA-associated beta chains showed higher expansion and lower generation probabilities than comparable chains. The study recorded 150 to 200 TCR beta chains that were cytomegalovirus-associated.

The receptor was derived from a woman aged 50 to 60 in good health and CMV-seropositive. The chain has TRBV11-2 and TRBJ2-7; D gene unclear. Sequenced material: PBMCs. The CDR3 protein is CASSLGPPYEQYF. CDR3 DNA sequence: TGTGCCAGCAGCTTGGGCCCACCCTACGAGCAGTACTTC. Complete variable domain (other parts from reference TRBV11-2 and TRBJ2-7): EAGVAQSPRYKIIEKRQSVAFWCNPISGHATLYWYQQILGQGPKLLIQFQNNGVVDDSQLPKDRFSAERLKGVDSTLKIQPAKLEDSAVYLCASSLGPPYEQYFGPGTRLTVT.